The 20 T cell receptor beta chains below all came from one sample that was sequenced in a study. TCRdb redid the calling of the RT-PCR reads with MiXCR, one entry per CDR3 protein. The sample holds hundreds of thousands of distinct CDR3 sequences, 13% to 15% seen once. The specimen sequenced was memory CD4+ T cells from blood. These receptors were collected from a female donor in good health, serving as a healthy control.

This clonotype was found a few times. The chain joins TRBV7-2 to TRBJ1-2; D gene unclear. Trimming took off 1 base at V and 4 bases at J, with 16 bases between the two ends. There are 16 residues in the CDR3. Germline assignment: CDR1 SGHTA and CDR2 FQGNSA. This CDR3 is CASSLGVGAGIYGYTF. In DNA form, the CDR3 reads TGTGCCAGCAGCTTAGGGGTAGGAGCGGGGATCTATGGCTACACCTTC.

This clonotype was counted between two and nine times. The chain has TRBV10-1 and TRBJ2-2, with D possibly matching TRBD1 (6 bases). Germline V gives CDR1 WNHNN, CDR2 SYGVQD (reference sequence). CDR3 length equals 14 residues. V dropped 6 bases and J dropped 0 bases, with 8 bases sitting between them. This CDR3 reads CASSGQTNTGELFF. The CDR3 bases are TGCGCCAGCAGCGGACAGACGAACACCGGGGAGCTGTTTTTT.

This clonotype was seen ten or more times. V and J are TRBV5-6 and TRBJ2-7, with D tentatively TRBD1 or TRBD2 (5 bases each). This CDR3 has 13 residues. Germline V gene lookup returns CDR1 SGHDT and CDR2 YYEEEE. The germline V and J ends were trimmed by 1 base and 9 bases, with 14 bases remaining between them. The CDR3 reads CASSLNRMGRQYF. CDR3 nucleotides: TGTGCCAGCAGCTTGAACAGGATGGGACGGCAGTACTTC.

This clonotype was seen repeatedly, ten times or more. The chain links TRBV10-3 to TRBJ2-1, with 10 bases that match TRBD1. V was clipped by 4 bases and J by 5 bases; unmatched bases: 11. The length of the CDR3 is 17 residues. Germline CDR1 reads ENHRY; CDR2 reads SYGVKD. This chain's CDR3 is CAISAMTGTGADNEQFF. In DNA form, the CDR3 reads TGTGCCATCAGTGCGATGACCGGGACAGGGGCCGACAATGAGCAGTTCTTC.

Ten or more counts support this clonotype. This chain uses TRBV6-5 with TRBJ1-5; TRBD1 agrees at 7 bases. The germline V gene encodes CDR1 MNHEY and CDR2 SVGAGI. The CDR3 has 13 residues. The J segment lost 7 bases and the V segment lost 6 bases, leaving 6 bases of the junction unmatched. The CDR3, as DNA: TGTGCCAGCAGGACAGGGCCGCGACAGCCCCAGCATTTT. The encoded protein is CASRTGPRQPQHF.

This clonotype was found many times. The genes are TRBV12-3 or TRBV12-4 and TRBJ2-7; the match to TRBD1 covers 10 bases. The trim removed 6 bases at V and 5 bases at J, leaving 4 bases unmatched. CDR3 length: 13 residues. CDR3 amino acids: CASSPDRGDEQYF. The CDR3 DNA is TGTGCCAGCAGCCCGGACAGGGGGGACGAGCAGTACTTC.

In this sample, this clonotype turned up many times. J is TRBJ2-5 and V is TRBV4-3; unclear D gene. Trimming removed 0 bases from V and 2 bases from J, with 16 bases in between. The CDR3 runs to 17 residues. Looked up from germline, CDR1 is LGHNA and CDR2 is YSLEER. The CDR3 reads CASSQDPGRPGQETQYF. DNA of the CDR3: TGCGCCAGCAGCCAAGATCCGGGCAGGCCAGGACAAGAGACCCAGTACTTC.

This clonotype was detected ten times or more. The chain uses TRBV20-1 and TRBJ2-2, with D unresolved. The CDR3 consists of 14 residues. Germline CDR1 and CDR2: DFQATT and SNEGSKA (reference sequence). V was cut by 3 bases and J by 1 base, with 9 bases left in between. The CDR3: CSARPTLNTGELFF. The CDR3 nucleotides are TGCAGTGCTAGGCCGACTCTGAACACCGGGGAGCTGTTTTTT.

V is TRBV5-1 and J is TRBJ2-1; TRBD2 matches at 9 bases. The germline V gene has CDR1 SGHRS and CDR2 YFSETQ. V shed 0 bases and J 4 bases; nucleotides not matched to a gene: 5. CDR3 length: 16 amino acids. DNA of the CDR3: TGCGCCAGCAGCTTGGCCGTGGCGGGGGGGTACAATGAGCAGTTCTTC. Its protein is CASSLAVAGGYNEQFF.

This clonotype was seen only a few times. The chain carries TRBV18 and TRBJ2-1; a weak D match, TRBD2 (5 bases). Per the germline V gene, CDR1 is KGHSH and CDR2 is LQKENI. The ends were cut back, 4 bases at V and 0 bases at J, with 19 bases in the middle. The CDR3 is made up of 18 amino acids. CDR3 nucleotides: TGTGCCAGCTCACTGACTACGATAACCCGAAGCTCCTACAATGAGCAGTTCTTC. Protein sequence: CASSLTTITRSSYNEQFF.

This clonotype showed up many times. The V gene is TRBV7-2, the J gene TRBJ2-7; no reliable D call. Germline loops: CDR1 SGHTA, CDR2 FQGNSA. This CDR3 region has 15 residues. V gave up 4 bases and J gave up 0 bases, with 13 bases separating them. Written as DNA, the CDR3 is TGTGCCAGCAGCTCGGGCGCCGCCAGCTCCTACGAGCAGTACTTC. Protein: CASSSGAASSYEQYF.

Ten or more counts support this clonotype. The V gene is TRBV10-3, the J gene TRBJ2-3; 13 bases line up with TRBD2. V lost 2 bases and J lost 2; bases outside the gene matches: 1. The CDR3 totals 16 residues. Germline CDR1 is ENHRY and CDR2 is SYGVKD. CDR3 bases: TGTGCCATCAGTGAGGGACTAGCGGGAGCCACAGATACGCAGTATTTT. Its protein is CAISEGLAGATDTQYF.

This clonotype was recorded a few times. The gene calls are TRBV20-1 and TRBJ1-6; D not certain. Germline CDR1 DFQATT, CDR2 SNEGSKA (reference sequence). Trimming left V 0 bases short and J 10 bases short, with 16 bases between. CDR3 length equals 15 residues. CDR3 DNA: TGCAGTGCTAGAGATCTGAGAAGGGAGCCCTCACCCCTCCACTTT. Translating it yields CSARDLRREPSPLHF.

This clonotype was seen ten or more times. The chain carries TRBV24-1 and TRBJ2-3; TRBD2 aligns across 9 bases. Looked up from germline, CDR1 is KGHDR and CDR2 is SFDVKD. Trimming removed 6 bases from V and 5 bases from J; junction bases left unmatched: 11. This CDR3 contains 16 residues. The CDR3 is CATSPSYSGRIDTQYF. The CDR3 DNA sequence: TGTGCCACCAGTCCTTCTTATAGCGGGAGAATAGATACGCAGTATTTT.

The chain uses TRBV7-9 and TRBJ1-6, with D perhaps matching TRBD1 (6 bases). CDR3 size: 16 residues. V was cut by 7 bases and J by 6 bases, with 19 bases left in between. Germline loops: CDR1 SEHNR, CDR2 FQNEAQ (reference sequence). CDR3 loop: CASTPGSGRGNSPLHF. The CDR3 DNA follows: TGTGCCAGCACCCCAGGGTCGGGCAGGGGTAATTCACCCCTCCACTTT.

Concerning this clonotype itself: Being one base from a much bigger clone, this may be a read error. The missing conserved phenylalanine or tryptophan at the end of this CDR3 makes a read error likely. V is TRBV5-1 and J is TRBJ1-4; TRBD1 aligns across 9 bases. Looked up from germline, CDR1 is SGHRS and CDR2 is YFSETQ. The trim removed 4 bases at V and 6 bases at J, leaving 4 bases unmatched. The CDR3 loop spans 14 amino acids. The CDR3 DNA sequence: TGCGCCAGCAGCGTAGGACAGGGGTATGAAAAACTGTTTTTA. This encodes CASSVGQGYEKLFL.

J is TRBJ2-5 and V is TRBV5-1; a possible D gene is TRBD2 (5 bases). The CDR3 covers 15 residues. Germline loops: CDR1 SGHRS, CDR2 YFSETQ. Trimming shortened V by 0 bases and J by 5 bases, and 14 bases separated the two germline ends. This chain's CDR3 is CASSLGWVGEETQYF. The CDR3 coding sequence is TGCGCCAGCAGCTTGGGTTGGGTCGGGGAGGAGACCCAGTACTTC. Looking up the rest from reference TRBV5-1 and TRBJ2-5 gives the full variable domain: KAGVTQTPRYLIKTRGQQVTLSCSPISGHRSVSWYQQTPGQGLQFLFEYFSETQRNKGNFPGRFSGRQFSNSRSEMNVSTLELGDSALYLCASSLGWVGEETQYFGPGTRLLVL.

CDR3 sequence: CASSFVGDQPQHF. The CDR3, as DNA: TGTGCCAGCAGTTTTGTCGGAGATCAGCCCCAGCATTTT. V and J are TRBV27 and TRBJ1-5, with D unclear. Trimming removed 3 bases at V and 5 bases at J, with 8 bases between. Germline lookup yields CDR1 MNHEY and CDR2 SMNVEV (reference sequence). This CDR3 is 13 amino acids long.

There are a few counts of this clonotype. The chain carries TRBV7-3 and TRBJ1-1, with D perhaps TRBD1 (5 bases). V lost 3 bases and J 9 bases, leaving 20 bases between the germline ends. The CDR3 has 15 amino acids. CDR1 is SGHTA and CDR2 is FQGTGA in the germline V gene. CDR3 sequence: CASSFNAGQGEKAFF. The CDR3 bases are TGTGCCAGCAGCTTTAATGCCGGACAAGGTGAAAAAGCTTTCTTT.

This clonotype occurred many times. This chain links TRBV7-2 with TRBJ2-7, with a possible D match to TRBD2 (6 bases). Germline CDR1 and CDR2: SGHTA and FQGNSA. The CDR3 consists of 14 residues. V dropped 5 bases and J dropped 0 bases, with 11 bases sitting between them. CDR3 in DNA: TGTGCCAGCAGCCCCGACGGGAGCTCCTACGAGCAGTACTTC. It translates to CASSPDGSSYEQYF.